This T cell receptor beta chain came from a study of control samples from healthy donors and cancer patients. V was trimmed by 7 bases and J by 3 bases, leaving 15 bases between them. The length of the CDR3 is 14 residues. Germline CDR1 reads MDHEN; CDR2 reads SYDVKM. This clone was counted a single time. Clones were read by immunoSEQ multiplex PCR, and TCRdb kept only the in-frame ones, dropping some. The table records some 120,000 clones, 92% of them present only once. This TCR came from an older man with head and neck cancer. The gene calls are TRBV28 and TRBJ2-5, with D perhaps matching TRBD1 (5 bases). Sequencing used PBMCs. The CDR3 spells CASNPRTPEETQYF. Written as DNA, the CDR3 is TGTGCCAGCAACCCCCGGACACCCGAAGAGACCCAGTACTTC.